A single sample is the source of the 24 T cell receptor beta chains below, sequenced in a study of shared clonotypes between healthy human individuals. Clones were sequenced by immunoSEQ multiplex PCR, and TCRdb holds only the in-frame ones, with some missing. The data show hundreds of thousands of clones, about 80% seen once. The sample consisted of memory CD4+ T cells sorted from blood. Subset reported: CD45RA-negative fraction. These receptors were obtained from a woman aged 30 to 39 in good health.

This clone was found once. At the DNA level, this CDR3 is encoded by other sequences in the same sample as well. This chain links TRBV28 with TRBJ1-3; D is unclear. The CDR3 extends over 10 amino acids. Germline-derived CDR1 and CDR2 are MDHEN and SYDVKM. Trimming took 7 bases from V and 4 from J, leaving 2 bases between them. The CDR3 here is CASNGNTIYF. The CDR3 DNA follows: TGTGCCAGCAACGGAAACACCATATATTTT.

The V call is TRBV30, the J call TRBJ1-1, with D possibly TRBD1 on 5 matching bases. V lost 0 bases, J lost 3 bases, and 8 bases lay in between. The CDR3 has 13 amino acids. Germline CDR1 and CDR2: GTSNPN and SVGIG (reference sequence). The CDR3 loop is CAWSVGGDTEAFF. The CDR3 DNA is TGTGCCTGGAGTGTGGGGGGGGACACTGAAGCTTTCTTT.

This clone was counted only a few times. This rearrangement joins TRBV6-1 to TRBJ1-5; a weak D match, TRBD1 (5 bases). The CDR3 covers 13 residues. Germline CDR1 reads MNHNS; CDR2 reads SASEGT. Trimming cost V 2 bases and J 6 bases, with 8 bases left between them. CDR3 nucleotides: TGTGCCAGCAGTGAAAGGGGAGGTCAGCCCCAGCATTTT. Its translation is CASSERGGQPQHF.

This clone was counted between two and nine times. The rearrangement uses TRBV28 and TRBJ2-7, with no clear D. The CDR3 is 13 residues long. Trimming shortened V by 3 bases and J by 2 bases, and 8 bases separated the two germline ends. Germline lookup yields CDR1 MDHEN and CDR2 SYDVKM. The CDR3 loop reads CASSFGRTYEQYF. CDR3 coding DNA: TGTGCCAGCAGTTTTGGCCGTACCTACGAGCAGTACTTC.

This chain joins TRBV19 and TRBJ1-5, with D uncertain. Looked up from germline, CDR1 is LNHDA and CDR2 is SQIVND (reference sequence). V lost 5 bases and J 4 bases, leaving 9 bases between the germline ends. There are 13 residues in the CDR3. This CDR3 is CASSGELNQPQHF. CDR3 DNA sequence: TGTGCCAGTAGTGGGGAATTAAATCAGCCCCAGCATTTT.

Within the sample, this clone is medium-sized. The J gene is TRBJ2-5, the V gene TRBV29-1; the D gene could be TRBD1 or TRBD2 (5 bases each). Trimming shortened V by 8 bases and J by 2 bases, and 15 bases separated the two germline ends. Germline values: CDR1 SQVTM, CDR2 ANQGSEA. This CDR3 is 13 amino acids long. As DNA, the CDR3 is TGCAGCATAGCAACCGGGACGCAAGAGACCCAGTACTTC. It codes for CSIATGTQETQYF. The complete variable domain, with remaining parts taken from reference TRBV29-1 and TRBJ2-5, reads SAVISQKPSRDICQRGTSLTIQCQVDSQVTMMFWYRQQPGQSLTLIATANQGSEATYESGFVIDKFPISRPNLTFSTLTVSNMSPEDSSIYLCSIATGTQETQYFGPGTRLLVL.

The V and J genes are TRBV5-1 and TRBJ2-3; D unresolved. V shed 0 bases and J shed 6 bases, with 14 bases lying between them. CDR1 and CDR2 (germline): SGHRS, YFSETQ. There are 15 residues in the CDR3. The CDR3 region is CASSLELSNVDTQYF. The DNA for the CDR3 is TGCGCCAGCAGCTTGGAACTTTCCAATGTTGATACGCAGTATTTT.

The CDR3: CAISVREDNEQFF. In DNA, the CDR3 is TGTGCCATCAGTGTTCGAGAGGACAATGAGCAGTTCTTC. The chain combines TRBV10-3 with TRBJ2-1; no firm D call. The CDR3 totals 13 residues. Trimming removed 4 bases at V and 5 bases at J, with 9 bases between. Germline V CDR1 and CDR2: ENHRY, SYGVKD.

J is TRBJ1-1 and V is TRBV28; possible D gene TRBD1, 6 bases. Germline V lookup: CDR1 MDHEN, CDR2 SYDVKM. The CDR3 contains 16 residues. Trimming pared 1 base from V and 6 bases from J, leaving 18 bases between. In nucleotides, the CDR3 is TGTGCCAGCAGTTTATCTGGGGGACCGGGACATGCTGAAGCTTTCTTT. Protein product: CASSLSGGPGHAEAFF.

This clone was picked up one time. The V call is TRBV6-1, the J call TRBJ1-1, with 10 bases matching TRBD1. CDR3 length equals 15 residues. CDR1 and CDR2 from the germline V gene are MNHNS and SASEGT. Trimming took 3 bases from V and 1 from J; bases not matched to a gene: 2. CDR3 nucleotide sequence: TGTGCCAGCAGTGACCGGACAGGGGGGAACACTGAAGCTTTCTTT. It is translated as CASSDRTGGNTEAFF.

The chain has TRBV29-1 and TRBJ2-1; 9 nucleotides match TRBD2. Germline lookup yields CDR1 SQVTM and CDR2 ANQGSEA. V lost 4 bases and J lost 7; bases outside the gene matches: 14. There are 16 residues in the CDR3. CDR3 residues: CSVASSGSGGYNEQFF. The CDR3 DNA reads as TGCAGCGTTGCGAGTAGCGGGAGTGGAGGGTATAATGAGCAGTTCTTC.

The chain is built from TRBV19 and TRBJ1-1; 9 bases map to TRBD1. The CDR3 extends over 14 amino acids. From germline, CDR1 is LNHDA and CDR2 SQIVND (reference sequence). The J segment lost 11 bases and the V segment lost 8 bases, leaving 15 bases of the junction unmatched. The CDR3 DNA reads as TGTGCCAGTGGCGTGGGACAGGGAGTCTTGTCGGCTTTCTTT. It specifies CASGVGQGVLSAFF.

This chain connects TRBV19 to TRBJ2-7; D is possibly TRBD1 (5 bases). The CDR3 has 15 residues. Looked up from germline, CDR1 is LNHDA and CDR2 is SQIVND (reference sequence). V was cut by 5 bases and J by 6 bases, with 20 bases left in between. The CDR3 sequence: CASSPRTGYGAEQYF. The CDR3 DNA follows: TGTGCCAGTAGTCCGCGGACGGGTTATGGGGCCGAGCAGTACTTC.

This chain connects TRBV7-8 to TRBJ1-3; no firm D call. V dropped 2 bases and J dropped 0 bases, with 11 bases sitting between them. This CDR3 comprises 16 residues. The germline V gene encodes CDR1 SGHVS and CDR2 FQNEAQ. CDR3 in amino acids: CASSLIGRSSGNTIYF. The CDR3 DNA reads TGTGCCAGCAGCTTAATTGGCCGTAGCTCTGGAAACACCATATATTTT.

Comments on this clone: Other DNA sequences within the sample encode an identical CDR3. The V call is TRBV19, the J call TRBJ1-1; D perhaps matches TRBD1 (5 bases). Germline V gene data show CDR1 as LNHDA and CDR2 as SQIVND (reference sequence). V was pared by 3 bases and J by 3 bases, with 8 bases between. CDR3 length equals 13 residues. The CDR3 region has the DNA TGTGCCAGTAGTATGAAAGGGGACACTGAAGCTTTCTTT. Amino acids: CASSMKGDTEAFF.

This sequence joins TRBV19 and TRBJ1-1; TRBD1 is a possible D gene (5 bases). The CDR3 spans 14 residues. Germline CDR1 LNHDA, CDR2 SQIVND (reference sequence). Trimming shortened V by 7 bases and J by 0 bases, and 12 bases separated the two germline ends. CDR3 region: CASTGNLVNTEAFF. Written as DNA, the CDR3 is TGTGCCAGTACAGGGAACCTCGTGAACACTGAAGCTTTCTTT.

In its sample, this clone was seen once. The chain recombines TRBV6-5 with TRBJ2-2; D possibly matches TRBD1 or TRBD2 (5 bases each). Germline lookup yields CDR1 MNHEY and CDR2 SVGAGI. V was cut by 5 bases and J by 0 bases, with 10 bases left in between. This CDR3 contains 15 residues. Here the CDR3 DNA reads TGTGCCAGCAGTCCCCGGGGCGCGAACACCGGGGAGCTGTTTTTT. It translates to CASSPRGANTGELFF.

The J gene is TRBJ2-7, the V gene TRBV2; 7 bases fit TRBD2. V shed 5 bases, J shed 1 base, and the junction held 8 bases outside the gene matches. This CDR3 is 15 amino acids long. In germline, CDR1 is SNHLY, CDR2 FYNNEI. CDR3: CASSSSGVGSYEQYF. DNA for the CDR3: TGTGCCAGCAGTTCCAGCGGGGTGGGGTCCTACGAGCAGTACTTC.

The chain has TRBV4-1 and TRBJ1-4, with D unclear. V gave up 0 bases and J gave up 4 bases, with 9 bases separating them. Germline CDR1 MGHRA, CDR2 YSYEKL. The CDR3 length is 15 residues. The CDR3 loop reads CASSQEGFSNEKLFF. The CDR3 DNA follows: TGCGCCAGCAGCCAAGAAGGGTTTAGTAATGAAAAACTGTTTTTT.

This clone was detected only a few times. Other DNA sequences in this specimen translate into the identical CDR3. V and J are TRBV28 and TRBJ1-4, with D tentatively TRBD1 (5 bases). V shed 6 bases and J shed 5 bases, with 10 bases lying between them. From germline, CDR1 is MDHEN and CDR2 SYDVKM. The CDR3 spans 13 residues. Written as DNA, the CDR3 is TGTGCCAGCAGCCGACAGCTAAATGAAAAACTGTTTTTT. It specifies CASSRQLNEKLFF.

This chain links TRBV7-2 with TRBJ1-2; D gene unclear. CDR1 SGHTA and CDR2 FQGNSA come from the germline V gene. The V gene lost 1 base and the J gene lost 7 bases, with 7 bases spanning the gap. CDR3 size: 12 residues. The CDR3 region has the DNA TGTGCCAGCAGCTTAGTGGGAATTGGCTACACCTTC. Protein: CASSLVGIGYTF.

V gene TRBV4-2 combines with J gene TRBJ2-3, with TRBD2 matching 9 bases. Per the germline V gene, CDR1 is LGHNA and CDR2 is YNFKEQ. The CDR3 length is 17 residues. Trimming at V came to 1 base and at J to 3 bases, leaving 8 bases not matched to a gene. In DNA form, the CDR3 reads TGTGCCAGCAGCCAAGGGTCCGGACTAGCGAAAACAGATACGCAGTATTTT. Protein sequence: CASSQGSGLAKTDTQYF.

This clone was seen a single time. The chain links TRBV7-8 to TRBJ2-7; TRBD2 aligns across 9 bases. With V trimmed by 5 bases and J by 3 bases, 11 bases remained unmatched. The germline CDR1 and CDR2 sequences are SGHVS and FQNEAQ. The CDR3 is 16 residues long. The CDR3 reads CASSQIFSGRDYEQYF. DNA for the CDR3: TGTGCCAGCAGCCAGATATTTAGCGGGAGAGACTACGAGCAGTACTTC.

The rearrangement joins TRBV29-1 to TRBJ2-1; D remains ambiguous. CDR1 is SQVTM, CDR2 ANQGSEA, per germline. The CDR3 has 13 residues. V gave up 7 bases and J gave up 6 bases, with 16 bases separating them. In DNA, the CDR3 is TGCAGCGCTGAGATGGGTTTCCCCAATGAGCAGTTCTTC. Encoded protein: CSAEMGFPNEQFF.